These 16 T cell receptor beta chains originate from one sample sequenced in a study of blood T cell repertoires in COVID-19. Using immunoSEQ multiplex PCR, the repertoire was profiled, and TCRdb retains in-frame clones only, with some absent. The data show 350,000 to 400,000 clones, with about 90% seen just once and 3% held by the top ten. The sequencing input was peripheral blood. These receptors were taken from a young woman with COVID-19, enrolled during active disease.

The gene calls are TRBV10-1 and TRBJ2-2; 9 nucleotides line up with TRBD1. CDR3 length: 14 amino acids. Trimming took 6 bases from V and 6 from J; bases not matched to a gene: 5. The germline V gene encodes CDR1 WNHNN and CDR2 SYGVQD (reference sequence). The CDR3 DNA follows: TGCGCCAGCAGCCCGGGACAGGGCTCCGGGGAGCTGTTTTTT. Protein: CASSPGQGSGELFF.

The chain links TRBV19 to TRBJ1-3; no clear D gene. V was trimmed by 4 bases and J by 0 bases, leaving 7 bases between them. Germline V gene sequence: CDR1 LNHDA, CDR2 SQIVND (reference sequence). There are 14 residues in the CDR3. CDR3 sequence: CASSTRGSGNTIYF. The CDR3 nucleotides are TGTGCCAGTAGTACGCGGGGCTCTGGAAACACCATATATTTT.

This clone was observed a few times. The rearrangement joins TRBV2 to TRBJ2-1, with D perhaps matching TRBD2 (6 bases). The germline gives CDR1 SNHLY, CDR2 FYNNEI. The CDR3 runs to 15 residues. The V end was cut by 2 bases, the J end by 5 bases, with 13 bases between. CDR3 sequence: CASSEPGSSHNEQFF. In DNA form, the CDR3 reads TGTGCCAGCAGTGAACCCGGGAGTTCCCACAATGAGCAGTTCTTC.

The chain has TRBV7-9 and TRBJ2-1; a weak D match, TRBD2 (6 bases). Deletions cut 9 bases from V and 4 bases from J, with 13 bases between. CDR1 and CDR2 (germline): SEHNR, FQNEAQ (reference sequence). The CDR3 is 13 residues long. The CDR3 spells CASRAGWYNEQFF. The CDR3 bases are TGTGCCAGTCGCGCGGGGTGGTACAATGAGCAGTTCTTC.

The chain joins TRBV27 to TRBJ2-1, with a weak D call TRBD2 (5 bases). This CDR3 comprises 16 residues. CDR1 and CDR2 from the germline V gene are MNHEY and SMNVEV (reference sequence). V was trimmed by 5 bases and J by 6 bases, leaving 20 bases between them. The DNA for the CDR3 is TGTGCCAGCAGTGCGGCTGCACAGCGGACCTTCAATGAGCAGTTCTTC. It specifies CASSAAAQRTFNEQFF.

This clone appeared a single time. This chain uses TRBV11-3 with TRBJ2-3; 8 nucleotides line up with TRBD2. V was clipped by 3 bases and J by 1 base; unmatched bases: 15. The CDR3 extends over 19 amino acids. Germline V lookup: CDR1 SGHNT, CDR2 YENEEA. Here the CDR3 reads CASSLRRGDPKRRTDTQYF. CDR3 DNA: TGTGCCAGCAGCTTGCGGCGGGGGGACCCCAAACGACGCACAGATACGCAGTATTTT.

The genes are TRBV5-6 and TRBJ2-7; unclear D gene. The CDR3 sequence is 14 residues long. Germline CDR1 SGHDT, CDR2 YYEEEE. V was trimmed by 4 bases and J by 2 bases, leaving 13 bases between them. CDR3 DNA sequence: TGTGCCAGCAGCCCCACCTCCTGGCCCTACGAGCAGTACGTC. Protein product: CASSPTSWPYEQYV.

The rearrangement joins TRBV28 to TRBJ1-5; D remains ambiguous. With 2 bases removed from V and 0 bases from J, the gap between germline ends came to 11 bases. Germline lookup yields CDR1 MDHEN and CDR2 SYDVKM. The CDR3 is made up of 16 amino acids. The CDR3 reads CASSLVAGSSNQPQHF. CDR3 in DNA: TGTGCCAGCAGTTTAGTGGCTGGCAGTAGCAATCAGCCCCAGCATTTT.

The rearrangement joins TRBV7-9 to TRBJ1-1; D gene uncertain. The germline V gene encodes CDR1 SEHNR and CDR2 FQNEAQ (reference sequence). The CDR3 contains 13 residues. V lost 6 bases to trimming and J lost 2 bases, with 10 bases between them. The CDR3 DNA reads as TGTGCCAGCAGGGCAGAAAAAAACACTGAAGCTTTCTTT. Residues: CASRAEKNTEAFF.

V and J are TRBV14 and TRBJ2-1, with TRBD2 identical over 8 bases. The V gene's germline CDR1 is SGHDN and CDR2 FVKESK. The V gene end was trimmed by 1 base and the J gene end by 10 bases; junction bases not matched to a gene: 3. The CDR3 contains 13 residues. CDR3 in amino acids: CASSQATSGEQFF. The CDR3 coding sequence is TGTGCCAGCAGCCAAGCCACTAGCGGAGAGCAGTTCTTC.

V and J are TRBV27 and TRBJ2-7, with 9 positions matching TRBD1. Germline values: CDR1 MNHEY, CDR2 SMNVEV (reference sequence). V trimming: 5 bases; J trimming: 2 bases; junction bases outside the gene matches: 7. This CDR3 contains 15 residues. The CDR3 reads CASSRTGEVTYEQYF. DNA of the CDR3: TGTGCCAGCAGTCGGACAGGGGAAGTAACCTACGAGCAGTACTTC.

Comments on this clone: Other DNA sequences of this sample code for an identical CDR3. The chain has TRBV9 and TRBJ1-3; TRBD1 aligns across 7 bases. Germline-derived CDR1 and CDR2 are SGDLS and YYNGEE. V dropped 0 bases and J dropped 1; count of bases not matched to a gene: 1. The CDR3 contains 15 residues. CDR3 in amino acids: CASSVGQGSGNTIYF. In DNA form, the CDR3 reads TGTGCCAGCAGCGTAGGACAGGGATCTGGAAACACCATATATTTT.

The chain joins TRBV7-2 to TRBJ2-6; 7 positions match TRBD1. V shed 5 bases, J shed 4 bases, and the junction held 8 bases outside the gene matches. Germline V CDR1 and CDR2: SGHTA, FQGNSA. This CDR3 comprises 16 residues. CDR3 region: CASSIPTGTGANVLTF. For the CDR3, the DNA is TGTGCCAGCAGCATACCGACAGGGACCGGGGCCAACGTCCTGACTTTC.

V usage is TRBV7-8 and J usage is TRBJ2-6, with TRBD2 as a possible D gene (6 bases). V dropped 1 base and J dropped 0 bases, with 7 bases sitting between them. This CDR3 spans 16 amino acids. Germline V gene data show CDR1 as SGHVS and CDR2 as FQNEAQ. Written as DNA, the CDR3 is TGTGCCAGCAGCTTAGTGGGGGGCTCTGGGGCCAACGTCCTGACTTTC. This sequence encodes CASSLVGGSGANVLTF.

The rearrangement links TRBV10-2 to TRBJ1-1; the match to TRBD1 covers 8 bases. This CDR3 contains 13 residues. V trimming: 8 bases; J trimming: 7 bases; junction bases outside the gene matches: 9. The V gene's germline CDR1 is WSHSY and CDR2 SAAADI. CDR3 in amino acids: CASPGAGGIEAFF. For the CDR3, the DNA is TGCGCCAGCCCTGGGGCAGGGGGCATTGAAGCTTTCTTT.

V and J are TRBV4-3 and TRBJ1-4; 7 nucleotides align to TRBD1. J gave up 8 bases and V 4 bases, and 7 bases lay outside the gene matches. The germline V gene has CDR1 LGHNA and CDR2 YSLEER. This CDR3 is built from 14 residues. The DNA of the CDR3 is TGCGCCAGCAGCCGAGGGGGCGCGGAAGAAAAACTGTTTTTT. Its translation is CASSRGGAEEKLFF.